The next 26 T cell receptor beta chains were all read from a single sample in a study of T cell responses to AZD1222 COVID-19 vaccine. Some clones are missing from TCRdb's copy, which holds only in-frame ones; the method was immunoSEQ multiplex PCR. This sample has some 93,000 clones; roughly 88% occur once, and the top ten carry 9% to 14%. Sequenced here: peripheral blood, sampled 28 days after the second AZD1222 dose. All receptors come from an adult who received the AZD1222 COVID-19 vaccine.

This chain joins TRBV10-2 and TRBJ1-3; possibly TRBD1 for D (5 bases). V was shortened by 5 bases and J by 7 bases, with 15 bases between the two germline ends. Per the germline V gene, CDR1 is WSHSY and CDR2 is SAAADI. The CDR3 runs to 14 residues. This chain's CDR3 is CASSTWIEGNTIYF. CDR3 nucleotides: TGCGCCAGCAGTACATGGATTGAGGGGAACACCATATATTTT.

Concerning this clone itself: One junction end does not reproduce the germline sequence, and a read error may be involved. V usage is TRBV5-1 and J usage is TRBJ1-2, with TRBD1 matching 7 bases. CDR1 is SGHRS and CDR2 is YFSETQ in the germline V gene. The CDR3 consists of 14 residues. The CDR3 here is CVSSSSDRDVGYTF. DNA for the CDR3: TGCGTCAGCAGCTCTAGTGACAGGGATGTGGGCTACACCTTC.

The chain couples TRBV6-6 to TRBJ1-3; the D gene is possibly TRBD1 (6 bases). V was pared by 4 bases and J by 0 bases, with 13 bases between. CDR1 and CDR2 (germline): MNHNY, SVGAGI (reference sequence). The CDR3 has 16 amino acids. As DNA, the CDR3 is TGTGCCAGCAGTTCGGCAGGGGTCTTCTCTGGAAACACCATATATTTT. This gives the protein CASSSAGVFSGNTIYF.

The genes are TRBV11-2 and TRBJ1-2; D may be TRBD1 (6 bases). Germline lookup yields CDR1 SGHAT and CDR2 FQNNGV. Trimming removed 0 bases from V and 2 bases from J, with 13 bases in between. The CDR3 has 16 amino acids. The CDR3 nucleotides read TGTGCCAGCAGCTTAGATTACGGACAGAGAAACTATGGCTACACCTTC. This gives the protein CASSLDYGQRNYGYTF.

The rearrangement uses TRBV6-4 and TRBJ1-2; D possibly corresponds to TRBD1 (5 bases). The V and J ends lost 3 bases and 7 bases respectively, with 12 bases between them. Looked up from germline, CDR1 is MRHNA and CDR2 is SNTAGT. The CDR3 totals 13 residues. The CDR3 sequence: CASSEGDRGGYTF. CDR3 nucleotides: TGTGCCAGCAGTGAAGGGGATAGAGGTGGCTACACCTTC.

Only a few counts were recorded for this clone. The chain uses TRBV5-4 and TRBJ1-4; TRBD1 aligns across 9 bases. The CDR3 runs 16 residues. Trimming took 0 bases from V and 6 from J; bases not matched to a gene: 6. In germline, CDR1 is SGHNT, CDR2 YYREEE (reference sequence). The CDR3 here is CASSLASGTGYEKLFF. CDR3 nucleotides: TGTGCCAGCAGCTTGGCTTCCGGGACAGGGTATGAAAAACTGTTTTTT.

This clone was picked up a small number of times. The rearrangement joins TRBV3-1 (or the pseudogene TRBV3-2) to TRBJ1-5; TRBD1 is a possible D gene (6 bases). CDR1 is LGHDT, CDR2 YNNKEL, per germline (reference sequence). This CDR3 comprises 13 residues. V was clipped by 2 bases and J by 6 bases, with 8 bases between them. CDR3 in DNA: TGTGCCAGCAGCCAACACAGGGTTCAGCCCCAGCATTTT. Translated, it gives CASSQHRVQPQHF.

The V gene is TRBV3-1 (or the pseudogene TRBV3-2), the J gene TRBJ1-1; D call uncertain. Trimming pared 4 bases from V and 1 base from J, leaving 10 bases between. CDR1 and CDR2 (germline): LGHDT, YNNKEL (reference sequence). CDR3 length: 14 residues. As DNA, the CDR3 is TGTGCCAGCAGCCGGACGGACCGGAACACTGAAGCTTTCTTT. Protein product: CASSRTDRNTEAFF.

The rearrangement links TRBV12-3 or TRBV12-4 to TRBJ1-1; D ambiguous. V lost 3 bases and J lost 6, with 8 bases in between. CDR3 length: 12 residues. CDR3 nucleotide sequence: TGTGCCAGCAGTTTCCCAGGTTCTGAAGCTTTCTTT. Encoded protein: CASSFPGSEAFF.

The chain has TRBV5-6 and TRBJ2-7, with D uncertain. The V end lost 1 base, the J end lost 4 bases, and 6 bases lay between the germline ends. The CDR3 runs to 12 residues. Germline CDR1 SGHDT, CDR2 YYEEEE. CDR3 DNA: TGTGCCAGCAGCTTGTCGAGTTACGAGCAGTACTTC. It translates to CASSLSSYEQYF.

The V and J genes are TRBV29-1 and TRBJ2-1, with 8 bases that match TRBD2. The CDR3 covers 14 residues. Germline V gene data show CDR1 as SQVTM and CDR2 as ANQGSEA. Trimming at V came to 3 bases and at J to 5 bases, leaving 6 bases not matched to a gene. This CDR3 is CSVDPGGANNEQFF. CDR3 sequence (DNA): TGCAGCGTTGACCCGGGAGGGGCCAACAATGAGCAGTTCTTC.

The rearrangement uses TRBV7-9 and TRBJ1-4, with D hard to call. V shed 8 bases and J shed 0 bases, with 13 bases lying between them. The CDR3 has 15 residues. CDR1 and CDR2 from the germline V gene are SEHNR and FQNEAQ (reference sequence). As DNA, the CDR3 is TGTGCCAGCCAAGCCCGCGGGGCAACTAATGAAAAACTGTTTTTT. The encoded protein is CASQARGATNEKLFF. Full variable domain (rest looked up from reference TRBV7-9 and TRBJ1-4): DTGVSQNPRHKITKRGQNVTFRCDPISEHNRLYWYRQTLGQGPEFLTYFQNEAQLEKSRLLSDRFSAERPKGSFSTLEIQRTEQGDSAMYLCASQARGATNEKLFFGSGTQLSVL.

The rearrangement joins TRBV9 to TRBJ2-7; a possible D gene is TRBD2 (6 bases). Per the germline V gene, CDR1 is SGDLS and CDR2 is YYNGEE. Trimming removed 0 bases at V and 6 bases at J, with 16 bases between. The CDR3 consists of 15 residues. CDR3 DNA: TGTGCCAGCAGCGTAGGCGGGGATCCAGTGGCCGAGCAGTACTTC. As protein: CASSVGGDPVAEQYF.

The chain is built from TRBV10-1 and TRBJ2-3; no reliable D call. This CDR3 contains 11 residues. CDR1 WNHNN and CDR2 SYGVQD come from the germline V gene (reference sequence). Trimming pared 8 bases from V and 0 bases from J, leaving 3 bases between. The CDR3 region is CASVSTDTQYF. The CDR3 nucleotides are TGCGCCAGCGTTAGCACAGATACGCAGTATTTT.

This chain joins TRBV27 and TRBJ2-1, with 8 bases that match TRBD2. There are 18 residues in the CDR3. Trimming cost V 3 bases and J 0 bases; bases outside gene matches: 10. Germline V CDR1 and CDR2: MNHEY, SMNVEV (reference sequence). CDR3 nucleotide sequence: TGTGCCAGCAGTTTGCTTGACCCCAGCGGGAGCTCCTACAATGAGCAGTTCTTC. It specifies CASSLLDPSGSSYNEQFF.

This clone was counted a single time. The chain joins TRBV7-2 to TRBJ1-1; TRBD1 aligns across 7 bases. The V gene end was trimmed by 4 bases and the J gene end by 0 bases; junction bases not matched to a gene: 2. The CDR3 length is 14 residues. Per the germline V gene, CDR1 is SGHTA and CDR2 is FQGNSA. The CDR3 coding sequence is TGTGCCAGCAGCTCGACAGGGATGAACACTGAAGCTTTCTTT. Encoded protein: CASSSTGMNTEAFF.

V and J are TRBV5-1 and TRBJ2-1; D is unresolved. Germline CDR1 SGHRS, CDR2 YFSETQ. The CDR3 length is 15 residues. Trimming pared 4 bases from V and 1 base from J, leaving 12 bases between. CDR3 coding DNA: TGCGCCAGCAGCCTTATAATCGAGTCCTACAATGAGCAGTTCTTC. Translation: CASSLIIESYNEQFF.

V gene TRBV5-1 combines with J gene TRBJ2-7, with D perhaps matching TRBD2 (6 bases). The CDR3 spans 16 residues. V gave up 3 bases and J gave up 2 bases, with 18 bases separating them. The germline CDR1 and CDR2 sequences are SGHRS and YFSETQ. Here the CDR3 DNA reads TGCGCCAGCAGCTCTGGGAGGAAAGTTTCCACCTACGAGCAGTACTTC. Its translation: CASSSGRKVSTYEQYF.

This sequence joins TRBV5-6 and TRBJ2-7; D gene ambiguous. This CDR3 has 15 residues. The V gene's germline CDR1 is SGHDT and CDR2 YYEEEE. V was shortened by 4 bases and J by 0 bases, with 14 bases between the two germline ends. Written as DNA, the CDR3 is TGTGCCAGCAGCCGAGGTCGGACGGGCTCCTACGAGCAGTACTTC. This gives the protein CASSRGRTGSYEQYF. The entire variable domain, with the rest obtained from reference TRBV5-6 and TRBJ2-7, is as follows: DAGVTQSPTHLIKTRGQQVTLRCSPKSGHDTVSWYQQALGQGPQFIFQYYEEEERQRGNFPDRFSGHQFPNYSSELNVNALLLGDSALYLCASSRGRTGSYEQYFGPGTRLTVT.

This clone was seen a single time. V is TRBV7-8 and J is TRBJ2-7, with D tentatively TRBD2 (6 bases). V lost 5 bases and J lost 2, with 13 bases in between. This CDR3 spans 14 amino acids. Germline CDR1 SGHVS, CDR2 FQNEAQ. The DNA for the CDR3 is TGTGCCAGCAGCGACGGGGGATTCGCCTACGAGCAGTACTTC. Amino acids: CASSDGGFAYEQYF.

The CDR3 here is CASSLVSGQDVKETQYF. In DNA, the CDR3 is TGTGCCAGCAGCTTAGTAAGTGGACAGGATGTAAAAGAGACCCAGTACTTC. The chain links TRBV7-8 to TRBJ2-5, with 7 bases matching TRBD1. The CDR3 is 17 residues long. V shed 1 base, J shed 3 bases, and the junction held 11 bases outside the gene matches. Germline CDR1 and CDR2: SGHVS and FQNEAQ.

The chain combines TRBV4-3 with TRBJ1-2; D is ambiguous. Germline V CDR1 and CDR2: LGHNA, YSLEER. V lost 2 bases, J lost 8 bases, and 12 bases lay in between. The CDR3 extends over 13 amino acids. CDR3: CASSQREYGGYTF. DNA for the CDR3: TGCGCCAGCAGCCAAAGGGAATACGGGGGCTACACCTTC.

The J gene is TRBJ2-1, the V gene TRBV10-3, with unresolved D. CDR1 is ENHRY and CDR2 is SYGVKD in the germline V gene. The CDR3 sequence is 11 residues long. Trimming shortened V by 5 bases and J by 5 bases, and 4 bases separated the two germline ends. CDR3 DNA: TGTGCCATCAGTCTCGACAATGAGCAGTTCTTC. Encoded protein: CAISLDNEQFF.

The chain combines TRBV3-1 (or the pseudogene TRBV3-2) with TRBJ1-1, with D unresolved. This CDR3 spans 11 amino acids. Trimming left V 2 bases short and J 2 bases short, with 0 bases between. Germline values: CDR1 LGHDT, CDR2 YNNKEL (reference sequence). The CDR3 sequence is CASSQNTEAFF. The DNA for the CDR3 is TGTGCCAGCAGCCAAAACACTGAAGCTTTCTTT.

The CDR3 loop reads CASSLGQGLSGANVLTF. CDR3 DNA sequence: TGCGCCAGCAGCTTGGGGCAGGGCCTCTCTGGGGCCAACGTCCTGACTTTC. The chain recombines TRBV5-1 with TRBJ2-6, with D possibly being TRBD1 (5 bases). Germline lookup yields CDR1 SGHRS and CDR2 YFSETQ. V was trimmed by 0 bases and J by 0 bases, leaving 10 bases between them. This CDR3 has 17 amino acids.

The CDR3 sequence: CASSSSTSGRVSYNEQFF. The CDR3 DNA follows: TGTGCCAGCAGTTCATCGACTAGCGGGAGGGTTTCCTACAATGAGCAGTTCTTC. V usage is TRBV28 and J usage is TRBJ2-1, with TRBD2 matching 14 bases. CDR1 is MDHEN, CDR2 SYDVKM, per germline. The CDR3 spans 18 residues. V was pared by 4 bases and J by 1 base, with 6 bases of the junction left unmatched.